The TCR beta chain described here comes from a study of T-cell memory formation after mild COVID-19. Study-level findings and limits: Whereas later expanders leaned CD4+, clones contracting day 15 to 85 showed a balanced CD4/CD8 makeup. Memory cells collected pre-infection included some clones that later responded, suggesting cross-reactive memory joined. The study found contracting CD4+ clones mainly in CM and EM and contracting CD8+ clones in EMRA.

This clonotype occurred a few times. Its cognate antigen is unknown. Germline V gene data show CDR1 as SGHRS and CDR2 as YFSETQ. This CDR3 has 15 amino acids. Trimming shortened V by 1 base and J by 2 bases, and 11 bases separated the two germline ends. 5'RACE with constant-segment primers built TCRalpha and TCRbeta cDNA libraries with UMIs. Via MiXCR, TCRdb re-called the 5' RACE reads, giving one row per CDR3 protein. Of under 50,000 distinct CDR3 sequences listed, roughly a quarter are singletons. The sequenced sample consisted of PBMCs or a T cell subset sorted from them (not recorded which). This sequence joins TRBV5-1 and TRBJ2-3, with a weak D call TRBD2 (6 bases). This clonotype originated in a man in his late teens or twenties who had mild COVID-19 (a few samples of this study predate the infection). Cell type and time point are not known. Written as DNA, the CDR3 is TGCGCCAGCAGCTTGCTGGGCGGGGACACAGATACGCAGTATTTT. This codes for CASSLLGGDTDTQYF.